This TCR beta chain was recorded in a study of blood T cell repertoires in COVID-19. As for the study in general: Samples of COVID-19 (acute and convalescent) were obtained from the United States, Italy and Spain. In each case, the material was cDNA or gDNA derived from T cells, B-cell-depleted T cells, or PBMCs.

CDR3 size: 15 residues. The germline gives CDR1 SGHAT, CDR2 FQNNGV. Trimming removed 4 bases at V and 0 bases at J, with 13 bases between. Source study methods: It was from reference gene primer amplification that nucleated cell counts were estimated. Clones were sequenced by immunoSEQ multiplex PCR, and TCRdb holds only the in-frame ones, with some missing. V and J calls and clone size follow that table, whereas D and trimming were derived from the DNA. The sample lists more than 90,000 clones; 84% were seen once. The sequence was collected from a human donor in a cohort sampled during active COVID-19. The genes are TRBV11-2 and TRBJ2-7, with a weak D call TRBD2 (6 bases). The sequencing sample was made of peripheral blood. In nucleotides, the CDR3 is TGTGCCAGCAGCTCGCCCCGGGACTTCTCCTACGAGCAGTACTTC. It yields the protein CASSSPRDFSYEQYF.